The 22 T cell receptor beta chains reported below all come from one sample, sequenced in a study of shared clonotypes between healthy human individuals. Clones were sequenced by immunoSEQ multiplex PCR, and TCRdb holds only the in-frame ones, with some missing. The sample has some 2.3 million clones; just over 90% are singletons. Sequenced input: naive CD4+ T cells from PBMCs. Subset given: CD45RA+ positively selected. The receptors shown here come from a man aged 18 to 35 in good health. Some clones in this sample may be carry-over from other donors' samples.

The chain has TRBV6-1 and TRBJ2-3, with 7 nucleotides matching TRBD2. There are 15 residues in the CDR3. V lost 0 bases to trimming and J lost 3 bases; unmatched junction nucleotides: 3. Per germline, CDR1 MNHNS and CDR2 SASEGT. DNA for the CDR3: TGTGCCAGCAGTGAAGCGGGAGGGTGGACAGATACGCAGTATTTT. It yields the protein CASSEAGGWTDTQYF.

The V call is TRBV7-6, the J call TRBJ2-1, with 10 bases aligning to TRBD2. The CDR3 covers 16 residues. V lost 6 bases to trimming and J lost 0 bases; unmatched junction nucleotides: 5. Germline V CDR1 and CDR2: SGHVS, FNYEAQ. The CDR3 DNA reads as TGTGCCAGCAGGCCTAGCGGGAGACGCTCCTACAATGAGCAGTTCTTC. It yields the protein CASRPSGRRSYNEQFF.

The chain has TRBV19 and TRBJ1-1; weak D call: TRBD1 (6 bases). CDR1 is LNHDA, CDR2 SQIVND, per germline (reference sequence). The V end was cut by 8 bases, the J end by 1 base, with 14 bases between. The CDR3 consists of 14 residues. CDR3 DNA: TGTGCCAGTGACTCCCTAGGGGGGAACACTGAAGCTTTCTTT. It translates to CASDSLGGNTEAFF.

The chain recombines TRBV9 with TRBJ2-7; 9 positions agree with TRBD2. Germline V CDR1 and CDR2: SGDLS, YYNGEE. Trimming cost V 0 bases and J 4 bases; bases outside gene matches: 8. There are 16 residues in the CDR3. CDR3 sequence reads: CASSVAQTSGAYEQYF. The DNA of the CDR3 is TGTGCCAGCAGCGTAGCACAGACTAGCGGAGCATACGAGCAGTACTTC.

The chain employs TRBV18 and TRBJ2-5; 9 bases fit TRBD1. J lost 5 bases, V lost 4 bases, and 5 bases had no gene match. Germline V gene lookup returns CDR1 KGHSH and CDR2 LQKENI. The CDR3 has 14 residues. The CDR3 spells CASSLGQGVETQYF. CDR3 in DNA: TGTGCCAGCTCACTGGGACAGGGAGTGGAGACCCAGTACTTC.

The chain combines TRBV7-2 with TRBJ2-7; 7 nucleotides line up with TRBD2. The CDR3 length is 14 residues. Germline CDR1 and CDR2: SGHTA and FQGNSA. The V and J ends lost 5 bases and 2 bases, in that order; junction bases with no gene match: 6. The CDR3 sequence is CASSQLGGAYEQYF. The CDR3 DNA reads TGTGCCAGCAGCCAGCTGGGGGGGGCCTACGAGCAGTACTTC.

The chain carries TRBV7-8 and TRBJ1-1; 10 positions agree with TRBD1. V shed 2 bases, J shed 10 bases, and the junction held 4 bases outside the gene matches. The germline V gene encodes CDR1 SGHVS and CDR2 FQNEAQ. This CDR3 has 13 residues. The CDR3 DNA is TGTGCCAGCAGCTTACAGACAGGGGGCCGAGCTTTCTTT. The encoded protein is CASSLQTGGRAFF. Looking up the rest from reference TRBV7-8 and TRBJ1-1 gives the full variable domain: GAGVSQSPRYKVAKRGQDVALRCDPISGHVSLFWYQQALGQGPEFLTYFQNEAQLDKSGLPSDRFFAERPEGSVSTLKIQRTQQEDSAVYLCASSLQTGGRAFFGQGTRLTVV.

The rearrangement uses TRBV5-1 and TRBJ2-3; the match to TRBD2 covers 12 bases. CDR3 size: 16 residues. V was clipped by 4 bases and J by 4 bases; unmatched bases: 7. Per the germline V gene, CDR1 is SGHRS and CDR2 is YFSETQ. Here the CDR3 reads CASSPRTSGNPDTQYF. CDR3 sequence (DNA): TGCGCCAGCAGCCCCAGGACTAGCGGGAATCCAGATACGCAGTATTTT.

About this clone itself: In the same sample, other DNA sequences code for this CDR3. The V gene is TRBV28, the J gene TRBJ2-7, with 8 positions matching TRBD1. Trimming took 6 bases from V and 6 from J; bases not matched to a gene: 7. The length of the CDR3 is 13 residues. Looked up from germline, CDR1 is MDHEN and CDR2 is SYDVKM. CDR3 amino acids: CASSPGQGGEQYF. For the CDR3, the DNA is TGTGCCAGCAGCCCCGGACAGGGAGGCGAGCAGTACTTC.

This chain links TRBV1 with TRBJ2-3; the table gives TRBD2 as D, unverified against the DNA. TRBV1 has pseudogene status. This CDR3 spans 12 amino acids. The CDR3 DNA follows: TGCACCAGCAGACAAATGCGGGATACGCAGTATTTT. Translated, it gives CTSRQMRDTQYF.

The CDR3 loop reads CASSPAGQLNYGYTF. The CDR3 DNA reads as TGTGCCAGCAGTCCAGCGGGACAGTTGAACTATGGCTACACCTTC. The rearrangement joins TRBV6-6 to TRBJ1-2; 7 nucleotides align to TRBD1. V gave up 5 bases and J gave up 2 bases; unmatched junction bases: 8. Germline V CDR1 and CDR2: MNHNY, SVGAGI (reference sequence). The length of the CDR3 is 15 residues.

The chain recombines TRBV5-4 with TRBJ2-7; 14 bases agree with TRBD2. CDR1 and CDR2 from the germline V gene are SGHNT and YYREEE (reference sequence). The CDR3 totals 20 residues. V shed 0 bases, J shed 1 base, and the junction held 12 bases outside the gene matches. The CDR3 coding sequence is TGTGCCAGCAGCTTGGTCGGCGCCGGGACTAGCGGGAGAGGGTCCTACGAGCAGTACTTC. Translation gives CASSLVGAGTSGRGSYEQYF. Full variable domain (missing parts from reference TRBV5-4 and TRBJ2-7): ETGVTQSPTHLIKTRGQQVTLRCSSQSGHNTVSWYQQALGQGPQFIFQYYREEENGRGNFPPRFSGLQFPNYSSELNVNALELDDSALYLCASSLVGAGTSGRGSYEQYFGPGTRLTVT.

The V gene is TRBV18, the J gene TRBJ1-1; 7 nucleotides line up with TRBD1. The CDR3 contains 16 residues. Trimming removed 2 bases from V and 1 base from J; junction bases left unmatched: 7. Germline V gene lookup returns CDR1 KGHSH and CDR2 LQKENI. Here the CDR3 reads CASSPGGGVRNTEAFF. CDR3 coding DNA: TGTGCCAGCTCACCAGGAGGGGGCGTTAGGAACACTGAAGCTTTCTTT. The full variable domain, rest sourced from reference TRBV18 and TRBJ1-1, is NAGVMQNPRHLVRRRGQEARLRCSPMKGHSHVYWYRQLPEEGLKFMVYLQKENIIDESGMPKERFSAEFPKEGPSILRIQQVVRGDSAAYFCASSPGGGVRNTEAFFGQGTRLTVV.

This clone was picked up one time. V gene TRBV4-3 combines with J gene TRBJ2-2, with TRBD2 as a possible D gene (5 bases). The germline V gene has CDR1 LGHNA and CDR2 YSLEER. The V end lost 0 bases, the J end lost 5 bases, and 10 bases lay between the germline ends. CDR3 size: 15 residues. The CDR3, as DNA: TGCGCCAGCAGCCAAGAGGGGAGTAAGACCGGGGAGCTGTTTTTT. Protein sequence: CASSQEGSKTGELFF.

The chain joins TRBV11-3 to TRBJ2-5; D perhaps matches TRBD1 (5 bases). From germline, CDR1 is SGHNT and CDR2 YENEEA. Trimming shortened V by 5 bases and J by 5 bases, and 12 bases separated the two germline ends. The CDR3 sequence is 13 residues long. CDR3 sequence: CASSATVRETQYF. The CDR3 region has the DNA TGTGCCAGCAGCGCGACAGTCCGGGAGACCCAGTACTTC.

This clone has just one count. This sequence joins TRBV27 and TRBJ2-5; 10 bases are shared with TRBD2. The better agreement between TRBJ2-7 and the DNA end casts doubt on the J call. The CDR3 is made up of 14 amino acids. CDR1 is MNHEY, CDR2 SMNVEV, per germline (reference sequence). Here the CDR3 reads CASKSGRAAYEQYF. The DNA for the CDR3 is TGTGCCAGCAAAAGCGGGAGGGCCGCCTACGAGCAGTACTTC.

In regard to this clone: The same CDR3 also results from other DNA sequences found in this sample. The J gene is TRBJ1-1, the V gene TRBV28, with unresolved D. The germline gives CDR1 MDHEN, CDR2 SYDVKM. The germline V and J ends were trimmed by 2 bases and 0 bases, with 7 bases remaining between them. CDR3 length: 14 residues. CDR3 nucleotide sequence: TGTGCCAGCAGTTTAGTTGGTTTGAACACTGAAGCTTTCTTT. It is translated as CASSLVGLNTEAFF.

The gene calls are TRBV7-8 and TRBJ2-7, with TRBD1 identical over 7 bases. The V gene end was trimmed by 5 bases and the J gene end by 4 bases; junction bases not matched to a gene: 14. The germline V gene encodes CDR1 SGHVS and CDR2 FQNEAQ. The CDR3 totals 16 residues. The CDR3 DNA follows: TGTGCCAGCAGCCCATCGAGTAGGGGGCAATATTACGAGCAGTACTTC. It translates to CASSPSSRGQYYEQYF.

The chain couples TRBV5-1 to TRBJ2-5, with TRBD2 identical over 13 bases. CDR1 and CDR2 from the germline V gene are SGHRS and YFSETQ. This CDR3 has 16 residues. V lost 4 bases, J lost 5 bases, and 8 bases stayed unmatched. This chain's CDR3 is CASSRTSGRAGETQYF. Here the CDR3 DNA reads TGCGCCAGCAGCAGGACTAGCGGGAGAGCAGGGGAGACCCAGTACTTC.

The CDR3 protein is CASSSGVGRENEKLFF. CDR3 DNA sequence: TGCGCCAGCAGCTCGGGTGTGGGGCGAGAAAATGAAAAACTGTTTTTT. V usage is TRBV5-1 and J usage is TRBJ1-4; TRBD1 might be the D (5 bases). The CDR3 is 16 amino acids. Germline lookup yields CDR1 SGHRS and CDR2 YFSETQ. Trimming pared 3 bases from V and 5 bases from J, leaving 17 bases between.

The CDR3 spells CASSLREPDTQYF. Here the CDR3 DNA reads TGTGCCAGCAGCTTGAGAGAGCCAGATACGCAGTATTTT. This chain links TRBV5-4 with TRBJ2-3, with no clear D. V lost 1 base to trimming and J lost 4 bases, with 7 bases between them. Germline V CDR1 and CDR2: SGHNT, YYREEE (reference sequence). This CDR3 comprises 13 residues.

The chain joins TRBV6-6 to TRBJ1-3; perhaps TRBD1 as D (5 bases). This CDR3 has 14 residues. Germline lookup yields CDR1 MNHNY and CDR2 SVGAGI (reference sequence). Trimming cost V 1 base and J 4 bases, with 8 bases left between them. This chain's CDR3 is CASSYWGGGNTIYF. The CDR3 region has the DNA TGTGCCAGCAGTTACTGGGGCGGAGGAAACACCATATATTTT.